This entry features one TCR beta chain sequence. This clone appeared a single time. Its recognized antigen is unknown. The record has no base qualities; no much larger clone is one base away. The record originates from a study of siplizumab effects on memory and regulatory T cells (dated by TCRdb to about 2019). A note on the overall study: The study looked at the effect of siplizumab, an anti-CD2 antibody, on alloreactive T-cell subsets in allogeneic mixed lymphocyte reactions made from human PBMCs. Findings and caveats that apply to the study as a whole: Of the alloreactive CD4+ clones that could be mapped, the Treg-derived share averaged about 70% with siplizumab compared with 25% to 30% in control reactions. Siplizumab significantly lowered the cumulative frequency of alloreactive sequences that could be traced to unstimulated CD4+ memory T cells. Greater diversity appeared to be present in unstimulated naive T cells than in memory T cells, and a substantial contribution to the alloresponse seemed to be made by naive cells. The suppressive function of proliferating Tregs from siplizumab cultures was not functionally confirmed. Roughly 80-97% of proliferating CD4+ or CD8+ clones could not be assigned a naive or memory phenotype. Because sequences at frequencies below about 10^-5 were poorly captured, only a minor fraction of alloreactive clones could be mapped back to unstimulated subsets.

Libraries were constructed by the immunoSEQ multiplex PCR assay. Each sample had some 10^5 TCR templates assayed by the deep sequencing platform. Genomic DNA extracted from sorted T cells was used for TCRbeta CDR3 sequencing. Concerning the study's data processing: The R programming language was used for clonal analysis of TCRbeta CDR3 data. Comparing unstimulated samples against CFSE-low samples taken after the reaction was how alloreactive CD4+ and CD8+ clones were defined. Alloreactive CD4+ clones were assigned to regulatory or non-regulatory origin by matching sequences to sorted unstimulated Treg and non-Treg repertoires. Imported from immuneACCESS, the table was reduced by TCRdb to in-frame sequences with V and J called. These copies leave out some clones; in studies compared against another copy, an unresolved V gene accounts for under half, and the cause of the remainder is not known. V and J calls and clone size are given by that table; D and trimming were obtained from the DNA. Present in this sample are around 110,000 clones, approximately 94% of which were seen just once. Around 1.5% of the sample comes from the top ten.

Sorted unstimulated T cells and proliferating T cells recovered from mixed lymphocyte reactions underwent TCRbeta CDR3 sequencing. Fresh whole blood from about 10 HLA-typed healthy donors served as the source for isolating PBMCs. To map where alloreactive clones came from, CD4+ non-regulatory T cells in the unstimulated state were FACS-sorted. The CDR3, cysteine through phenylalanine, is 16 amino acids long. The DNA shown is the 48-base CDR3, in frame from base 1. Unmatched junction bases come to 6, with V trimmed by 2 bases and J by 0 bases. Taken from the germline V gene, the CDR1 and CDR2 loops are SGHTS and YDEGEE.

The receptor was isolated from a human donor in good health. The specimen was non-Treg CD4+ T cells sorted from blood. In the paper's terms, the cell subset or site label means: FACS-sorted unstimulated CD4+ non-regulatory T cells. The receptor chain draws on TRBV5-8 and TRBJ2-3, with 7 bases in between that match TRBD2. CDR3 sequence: CASSLGVAGSTDTQYF. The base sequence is TGTGCCAGCAGCTTAGGGGTAGCGGGTAGCACAGATACGCAGTATTTT.